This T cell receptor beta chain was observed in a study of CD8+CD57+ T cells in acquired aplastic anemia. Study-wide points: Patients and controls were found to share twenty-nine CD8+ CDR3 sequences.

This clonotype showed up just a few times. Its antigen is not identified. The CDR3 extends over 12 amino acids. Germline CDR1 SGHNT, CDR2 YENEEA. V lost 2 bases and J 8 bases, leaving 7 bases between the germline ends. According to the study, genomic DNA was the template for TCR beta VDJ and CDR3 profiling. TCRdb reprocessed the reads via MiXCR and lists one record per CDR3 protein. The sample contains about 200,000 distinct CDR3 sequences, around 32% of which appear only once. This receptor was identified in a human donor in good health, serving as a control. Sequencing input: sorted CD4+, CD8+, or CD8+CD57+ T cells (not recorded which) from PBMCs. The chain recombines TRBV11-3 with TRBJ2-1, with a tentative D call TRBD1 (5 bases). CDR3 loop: CASSLQGYEQFF. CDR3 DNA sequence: TGTGCCAGCAGCTTACAGGGTTATGAGCAGTTCTTC.